This TCR beta chain stems from a study of Graves' ophthalmopathy and Graves' hyperthyroidism. Amplification of TCR beta CDR3 regions used RNA transcripts. Second-round multiplex PCR followed a first-round RT-PCR using HTBI primers. Via MiXCR, TCRdb re-called the multiplex PCR reads, giving one row per CDR3 protein. In the table there are a few hundred thousand distinct CDR3 sequences, roughly 40% of which are singletons. If patients had other autoimmune diseases, uncontrolled infections, pregnancy or lactation, they were excluded. The CDR3 sequence is 13 residues long. Trimming cost V 8 bases and J 4 bases, with 17 bases left between them. Germline CDR1 and CDR2: SQVTM and ANQGSEA.

J is TRBJ1-2 and V is TRBV29-1, with D unclear. This clonotype originated in an adult man with Graves' hyperthyroidism. The sample consisted of peripheral blood or thyroid tissue (not recorded which). CDR3 coding DNA: TGCAGCTCACCATGGGAGGGTCTCTATGGCTACACCTTC. It specifies CSSPWEGLYGYTF.